The 19 T cell receptor beta chains presented below share a single source sample, sequenced in a study of PD-1 blockade in mismatch repair-deficient tumors. Sequencing used immunoSEQ multiplex PCR; TCRdb keeps in-frame clones, though not all of them. The sample has 77,000 or so clones; 65% to 85% are singletons. The sequenced sample was peripheral blood, obtained 44 weeks after starting pembrolizumab. These receptors were obtained from an adult with mismatch repair-deficient cancer.

This clone was seen a few times. The chain joins TRBV11-2 to TRBJ1-5, with D maybe TRBD1 (5 bases). Per germline, CDR1 SGHAT and CDR2 FQNNGV. The CDR3 consists of 13 residues. Trimming took off 0 bases at V and 7 bases at J, with 7 bases between the two ends. The DNA for the CDR3 is TGTGCCAGCAGCTTAGAGAGGGACCAGCCCCAGCATTTT. Protein sequence: CASSLERDQPQHF.

The V call is TRBV15, the J call TRBJ1-1; TRBD1 is a possible D gene (6 bases). The germline V gene encodes CDR1 LNHNV and CDR2 YYDKDF (reference sequence). This CDR3 region has 15 residues. V lost 3 bases and J 4 bases, leaving 15 bases between the germline ends. As DNA, the CDR3 is TGTGCCACCAGCAGGGAGCGGGGGCAGGGCACTGAAGCTTTCTTT. Residues: CATSRERGQGTEAFF. Based on the CDR3 plus reference TRBV15 and TRBJ1-1, the full variable domain is DAMVIQNPRYQVTQFGKPVTLSCSQTLNHNVMYWYQQKSSQAPKLLFHYYDKDFNNEADTPDNFQSRRPNTSFCFLDIRSPGLGDTAMYLCATSRERGQGTEAFFGQGTRLTVV.

CDR3 loop: CASSPTGKGARETQYF. CDR3 DNA: TGTGCCAGCAGCCCGACAGGAAAGGGAGCCCGAGAGACCCAGTACTTC. The rearrangement links TRBV13 to TRBJ2-5; maybe TRBD1 (6 bases). CDR1 is PRHDT, CDR2 FYEKMQ, per germline (reference sequence). The CDR3 covers 16 residues. V shed 5 bases and J shed 4 bases, with 20 bases lying between them.

This sequence joins TRBV7-2 and TRBJ2-5, with 9 nucleotides matching TRBD1. The CDR3 has 15 residues. Trimming removed 5 bases from V and 3 bases from J; junction bases left unmatched: 7. Germline V gene sequence: CDR1 SGHTA, CDR2 FQGNSA. In DNA, the CDR3 is TGTGCCAGCAGCCCCAAGACAGGGGGTAAAGAGACCCAGTACTTC. It specifies CASSPKTGGKETQYF. Based on the CDR3 plus reference TRBV7-2 and TRBJ2-5, the full variable domain is GAGVSQSPSNKVTEKGKDVELRCDPISGHTALYWYRQSLGQGLEFLIYFQGNSAPDKSGLPSDRFSAERTGGSVSTLTIQRTQQEDSAVYLCASSPKTGGKETQYFGPGTRLLVL.

The chain employs TRBV11-2 and TRBJ1-1, with unresolved D. This CDR3 comprises 14 residues. Germline lookup yields CDR1 SGHAT and CDR2 FQNNGV. The V end lost 0 bases, the J end lost 0 bases, and 5 bases lay between the germline ends. The CDR3 is CASSLDLLNTEAFF. The CDR3 region has the DNA TGTGCCAGCAGCTTAGATCTGTTGAACACTGAAGCTTTCTTT.

CDR3 nucleotides: TGTGCCAGCAGCGCGAAAGCGGAGCAGTTCTTC. As protein: CASSAKAEQFF. This chain uses TRBV5-4 with TRBJ2-1, with D uncertain. Germline loops: CDR1 SGHNT, CDR2 YYREEE (reference sequence). The germline V and J ends were trimmed by 4 bases and 10 bases, with 9 bases remaining between them. The CDR3 has 11 amino acids.

The rearrangement uses TRBV6-5 and TRBJ2-1; the D gene is possibly TRBD2 (7 bases). The CDR3 runs to 13 residues. The V end lost 7 bases, the J end lost 4 bases, and 11 bases lay between the germline ends. Per germline, CDR1 MNHEY and CDR2 SVGAGI. CDR3 in DNA: TGTGCCAGCAAGGGGGAGGGATACAATGAGCAGTTCTTC. Translated, it gives CASKGEGYNEQFF.

Here the CDR3 reads CASSIQAGGGNEQFF. The DNA for the CDR3 is TGTGCCAGTAGTATACAAGCGGGAGGGGGGAATGAGCAGTTCTTC. The rearrangement joins TRBV19 to TRBJ2-1; TRBD2 agrees at 10 bases. Per the germline V gene, CDR1 is LNHDA and CDR2 is SQIVND (reference sequence). This CDR3 is built from 15 residues. V gave up 2 bases and J gave up 7 bases; unmatched junction bases: 5.

The CDR3 DNA reads as TGTGCCAGCAGCCCCGGGACAGGGGTTCGGGGCTACACCTTC. The encoded protein is CASSPGTGVRGYTF. The rearrangement uses TRBV5-6 and TRBJ1-2; 10 bases line up with TRBD1. The CDR3 runs to 14 residues. With 4 bases clipped from V and 8 bases from J, the junction kept 8 bases outside the gene matches. Germline V CDR1 and CDR2: SGHDT, YYEEEE.

This chain uses TRBV13 with TRBJ2-5; 7 nucleotides agree with TRBD1. Germline-derived CDR1 and CDR2 are PRHDT and FYEKMQ (reference sequence). The trim removed 4 bases at V and 5 bases at J, leaving 7 bases unmatched. The CDR3 is 14 amino acids. CDR3 protein: CASSSRQGWETQYF. Written as DNA, the CDR3 is TGTGCCAGCAGCTCGCGACAGGGTTGGGAGACCCAGTACTTC.

V and J are TRBV28 and TRBJ1-1; D is undetermined. The CDR3 covers 14 residues. Germline V CDR1 and CDR2: MDHEN, SYDVKM. The ends were cut back, 8 bases at V and 0 bases at J, with 13 bases in the middle. The CDR3 loop is CASRPPNVNTEAFF. Here the CDR3 DNA reads TGTGCCAGCCGGCCGCCAAATGTGAACACTGAAGCTTTCTTT.

The chain joins TRBV5-1 to TRBJ1-1, with 8 nucleotides matching TRBD1. Trimming took 0 bases from V and 8 from J; bases not matched to a gene: 9. Germline V lookup: CDR1 SGHRS, CDR2 YFSETQ. CDR3 length: 15 amino acids. The CDR3 DNA reads as TGCGCCAGCAGCTTGGCCGGACAGGGAGTGGTCGAAGCTTTCTTT. Residues: CASSLAGQGVVEAFF.

The chain is built from TRBV4-1 and TRBJ2-7; 8 bases align to TRBD1. The CDR3 has 15 amino acids. CDR1 is MGHRA and CDR2 is YSYEKL in the germline V gene. V trimming: 4 bases; J trimming: 5 bases; junction bases outside the gene matches: 10. In DNA, the CDR3 is TGCGCCAGCAGCCTATGGACAGGGTTTCGGAACGAGCAGTACTTC. It encodes CASSLWTGFRNEQYF.

The chain links TRBV7-9 to TRBJ1-4, with TRBD1 identical over 8 bases. CDR3 length: 14 residues. J lost 6 bases, V lost 5 bases, and 5 bases had no gene match. CDR1 and CDR2 (germline): SEHNR, FQNEAQ (reference sequence). The CDR3 DNA reads as TGTGCCAGCAGCCCCCGGACAGGGTATGAAAAACTGTTTTTT. Protein: CASSPRTGYEKLFF. Based on the CDR3 plus reference TRBV7-9 and TRBJ1-4, the full variable domain is DTGVSQNPRHKITKRGQNVTFRCDPISEHNRLYWYRQTLGQGPEFLTYFQNEAQLEKSRLLSDRFSAERPKGSFSTLEIQRTEQGDSAMYLCASSPRTGYEKLFFGSGTQLSVL.

J is TRBJ2-2 and V is TRBV2, with 8 bases fitting TRBD1. The germline V gene has CDR1 SNHLY and CDR2 FYNNEI. Trimming at V came to 4 bases and at J to 1 base, leaving 2 bases not matched to a gene. The CDR3 runs 15 residues. The CDR3 is CASSVTGENTGELFF. The CDR3 coding sequence is TGTGCCAGCAGTGTGACAGGGGAGAACACCGGGGAGCTGTTTTTT.

V and J are TRBV19 and TRBJ2-3; 9 nucleotides agree with TRBD2. With 7 bases clipped from V and 1 base from J, the junction kept 15 bases outside the gene matches. The CDR3 sequence is 18 residues long. CDR1 LNHDA and CDR2 SQIVND come from the germline V gene (reference sequence). CDR3 nucleotide sequence: TGTGCCAGTACCAAAACGGGGACTAGCATCGGTGGCACAGATACGCAGTATTTT. Translated: CASTKTGTSIGGTDTQYF.

V usage is TRBV11-2 and J usage is TRBJ2-5; 7 bases align to TRBD1. V lost 0 bases, J lost 4 bases, and 5 bases stayed unmatched. This CDR3 spans 15 amino acids. CDR1 and CDR2 from the germline V gene are SGHAT and FQNNGV. CDR3 nucleotide sequence: TGTGCCAGCAGCTTAGAACGGGCAGGGGGAGAGACCCAGTACTTC. This gives the protein CASSLERAGGETQYF.

The rearrangement links TRBV7-9 to TRBJ2-3, with 8 bases fitting TRBD2. The CDR3 is 15 amino acids. The trim removed 7 bases at V and 0 bases at J, leaving 6 bases unmatched. The germline V gene has CDR1 SEHNR and CDR2 FQNEAQ (reference sequence). This CDR3 is CASTTTSGSTDTQYF. In DNA, the CDR3 is TGTGCCAGCACAACAACTAGCGGAAGCACAGATACGCAGTATTTT.

V gene TRBV18 combines with J gene TRBJ2-7; a possible D gene is TRBD1 (5 bases). Trimming left V 5 bases short and J 2 bases short, with 13 bases between. The CDR3 is 14 residues long. Germline loops: CDR1 KGHSH, CDR2 LQKENI. In nucleotides, the CDR3 is TGTGCCAGCTCATCGGACACGAATGCCTACGAGCAGTACTTC. Its translation: CASSSDTNAYEQYF.